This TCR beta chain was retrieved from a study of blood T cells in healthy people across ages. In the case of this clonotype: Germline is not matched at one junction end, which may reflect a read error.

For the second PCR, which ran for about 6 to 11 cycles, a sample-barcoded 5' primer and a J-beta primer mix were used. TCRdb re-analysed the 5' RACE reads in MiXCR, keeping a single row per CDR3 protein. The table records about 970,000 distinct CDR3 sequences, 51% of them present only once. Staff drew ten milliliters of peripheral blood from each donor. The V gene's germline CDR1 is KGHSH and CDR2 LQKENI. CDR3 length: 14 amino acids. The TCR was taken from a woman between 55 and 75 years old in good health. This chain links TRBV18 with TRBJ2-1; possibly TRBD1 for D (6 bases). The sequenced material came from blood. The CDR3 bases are TGCGCCAGCTCACCACCGGGGACACGCGGTGAGCAGTTCTTC. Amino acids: CASSPPGTRGEQFF.